The 10 T cell receptor beta chains given below trace back to one sample, sequenced in a study of regulatory T cells in long-lasting Graves disease. Construction of TCR beta libraries relied on iRepertoire HTBI primers and on Arm-PCR targeting CDR3 regions. MiXCR, run by TCRdb on the multiplex PCR reads, gives a single entry per CDR3 protein. The sample carries a few hundred thousand distinct CDR3 sequences, less than 25% recorded once. Time point of the sample: persistent/refractory GD, antithyroid drugs over 5 years with positive TRAb. Making the TCR library involved RNA that had been extracted from PBMCs. The specimen comprised peripheral blood mononuclear cells (PBMCs), sampled when the disease was refractory, from a patient treated with antithyroid drugs. The origin of the receptors is a female donor with Graves disease.

The chain carries TRBV7-2 and TRBJ2-3, with 7 bases aligning to TRBD1. Germline CDR1 is SGHTA and CDR2 is FQGNSA. The CDR3 sequence is 14 residues long. V was clipped by 5 bases and J by 5 bases; unmatched bases: 7. The CDR3 bases are TGTGCCAGCAGCACCCGACAGGGTGGAGATACGCAGTATTTT. Amino acid sequence: CASSTRQGGDTQYF.

This clonotype was seen ten or more times. This chain links TRBV16 with TRBJ1-5, with TRBD1 matching 9 bases. Germline V gene lookup returns CDR1 KGHSY and CDR2 FQNENV. J lost 1 base, V lost 5 bases, and 3 bases had no gene match. This CDR3 contains 15 residues. This CDR3 is CASSSGTGSNQPQHF. CDR3 DNA: TGTGCCAGCAGCTCCGGGACAGGGAGCAATCAGCCCCAGCATTTT.

The rearrangement joins TRBV20-1 to TRBJ2-7; the match to TRBD2 covers 9 bases. This CDR3 region has 14 residues. From germline, CDR1 is DFQATT and CDR2 SNEGSKA (reference sequence). The junction had 10 bases not matched to a gene; V was cut back by 4 bases and J by 6 bases. The CDR3 coding sequence is TGCAGTGCTAAGGCTCTAGCGGGATTCGTCGAGCAGTACTTC. Amino acids: CSAKALAGFVEQYF.

In DNA form, the CDR3 reads TGTGCCAGCAGTTTGGGGACAGGGGGCGGCCCTAGCAATCAGCCCCAGCATTTT. Translation gives CASSLGTGGGPSNQPQHF. V and J are TRBV28 and TRBJ1-5; 12 bases align to TRBD1. The CDR3 length is 18 residues. J lost 0 bases, V lost 3 bases, and 6 bases had no gene match. CDR1 and CDR2 from the germline V gene are MDHEN and SYDVKM.

This clonotype has ten or more counts. The V gene is TRBV14, the J gene TRBJ1-2; no clear D gene. V lost 8 bases, J lost 2 bases, and 18 bases lay in between. From germline, CDR1 is SGHDN and CDR2 FVKESK. This CDR3 is built from 15 residues. The CDR3 spells CASGESGSRNYGYTF. DNA of the CDR3: TGTGCCAGCGGGGAGTCGGGCAGCAGGAACTATGGCTACACCTTC.

This chain connects TRBV27 to TRBJ2-2; D is undetermined. Per the germline V gene, CDR1 is MNHEY and CDR2 is SMNVEV (reference sequence). V lost 6 bases and J 1 base, leaving 12 bases between the germline ends. The CDR3 is 15 amino acids. Here the CDR3 reads CASRERHLNTGELFF. In DNA, the CDR3 is TGTGCCAGCAGGGAGAGACATCTGAACACCGGGGAGCTGTTTTTT.

This clonotype was counted a few times. The rearrangement links TRBV7-2 to TRBJ1-2; TRBD1 matches 7 bases. From germline, CDR1 is SGHTA and CDR2 FQGNSA. The CDR3 runs 13 residues. Trimming removed 5 bases from V and 7 bases from J; junction bases left unmatched: 7. CDR3 amino acids: CASSGGQPGGYTF. CDR3 in DNA: TGTGCCAGCAGCGGGGGACAGCCCGGTGGCTACACCTTC.

This clonotype was seen ten or more times. The chain joins TRBV27 to TRBJ1-5; D unresolved. Germline V gene sequence: CDR1 MNHEY, CDR2 SMNVEV (reference sequence). Trimming removed 6 bases from V and 2 bases from J, with 11 bases in between. This CDR3 spans 14 amino acids. This CDR3 reads CASSGLGRNQPQHF. CDR3 DNA sequence: TGTGCCAGCAGCGGCCTCGGGCGCAATCAGCCCCAGCATTTT.

In its sample, this clonotype was seen a few times. V is TRBV29-1 and J is TRBJ1-2, with D perhaps matching TRBD1 (6 bases). The germline CDR1 and CDR2 sequences are SQVTM and ANQGSEA. The CDR3 totals 13 residues. Trimming took off 4 bases at V and 8 bases at J, with 17 bases between the two ends. The CDR3: CSVGQGSLGGYTF. CDR3 bases: TGCAGCGTTGGCCAGGGGTCCCTAGGGGGCTACACCTTC.

The chain couples TRBV20-1 to TRBJ2-3; TRBD1 matches 9 bases. Germline assignment: CDR1 DFQATT and CDR2 SNEGSKA (reference sequence). There are 13 residues in the CDR3. The DNA of the CDR3 is TGCAGCTCCACCGGGACAGGGACCAATACGCAGTATTTT. Translation gives CSSTGTGTNTQYF.